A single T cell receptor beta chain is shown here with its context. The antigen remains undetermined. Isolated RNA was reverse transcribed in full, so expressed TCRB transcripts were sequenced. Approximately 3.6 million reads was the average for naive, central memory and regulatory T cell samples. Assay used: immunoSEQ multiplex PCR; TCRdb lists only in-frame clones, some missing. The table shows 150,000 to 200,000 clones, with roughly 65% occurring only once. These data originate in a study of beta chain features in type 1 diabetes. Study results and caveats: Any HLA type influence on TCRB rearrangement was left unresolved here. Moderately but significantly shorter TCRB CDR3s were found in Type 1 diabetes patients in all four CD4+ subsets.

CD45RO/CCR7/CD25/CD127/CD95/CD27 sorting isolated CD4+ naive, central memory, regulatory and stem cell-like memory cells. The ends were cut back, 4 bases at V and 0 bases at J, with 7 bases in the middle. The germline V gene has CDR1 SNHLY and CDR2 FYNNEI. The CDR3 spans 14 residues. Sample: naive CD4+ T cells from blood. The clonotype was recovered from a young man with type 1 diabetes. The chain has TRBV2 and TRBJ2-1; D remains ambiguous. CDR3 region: CASSAVSSYNEQFF. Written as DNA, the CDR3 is TGTGCCAGCAGTGCCGTGAGCTCCTACAATGAGCAGTTCTTC. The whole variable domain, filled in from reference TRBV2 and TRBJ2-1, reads EPEVTQTPSHQVTQMGQEVILRCVPISNHLYFYWYRQILGQKVEFLVSFYNNEISEKSEIFDDQFSVERPDGSNFTLKIRSTKLEDSAMYFCASSAVSSYNEQFFGPGTRLTVL.